One and the same sample provided the 14 T cell receptor beta chains below, sequenced in a study of blood T cell repertoires in COVID-19. Here immunoSEQ multiplex PCR was the method, and the copy in TCRdb shows in-frame clones only, minus some. The sample records 300,000 to 350,000 clones, approximately 89% being singletons. What was sequenced was peripheral blood. The source is a woman in her thirties with COVID-19, enrolled during active disease.

V and J are TRBV2 and TRBJ2-2; 9 bases agree with TRBD2. Germline V lookup: CDR1 SNHLY, CDR2 FYNNEI. This CDR3 has 17 residues. V was pared by 1 base and J by 7 bases, with 10 bases of the junction left unmatched. CDR3 sequence (DNA): TGTGCCAGCAGTGAAGAACACGCGGGGGGGCCTGGCGGGGAGCTGTTTTTT. Its translation is CASSEEHAGGPGGELFF.

The chain links TRBV7-8 to TRBJ2-6, with D perhaps matching TRBD1 (5 bases). V was shortened by 5 bases and J by 4 bases, with 24 bases between the two germline ends. There are 19 residues in the CDR3. CDR1 is SGHVS, CDR2 FQNEAQ, per germline. The CDR3 DNA sequence: TGTGCCAGCAGCCCACTACAGGTGTTAGTGAATTCGGGGGCCAACGTCCTGACTTTC. As protein: CASSPLQVLVNSGANVLTF.

The chain employs TRBV5-4 and TRBJ1-5; 7 nucleotides agree with TRBD1. The V and J ends lost 3 bases and 0 bases, in that order; junction bases with no gene match: 12. The germline V gene has CDR1 SGHNT and CDR2 YYREEE (reference sequence). CDR3 size: 18 residues. CDR3 amino acids: CASSSRQGKGYSNQPQHF. The CDR3 bases are TGTGCCAGCAGCTCCAGACAGGGAAAGGGGTATAGCAATCAGCCCCAGCATTTT.

The chain uses TRBV6-5 and TRBJ2-2, with D tentatively TRBD2 (5 bases). CDR3 length: 15 residues. CDR1 is MNHEY, CDR2 SVGAGI, per germline. V lost 2 bases and J lost 5, with 12 bases in between. CDR3 sequence: CASSYGSWRTGELFF. The DNA of the CDR3 is TGTGCCAGCAGTTACGGCTCTTGGAGGACCGGGGAGCTGTTTTTT.

This clone occurred a few times. The J gene is TRBJ2-7, the V gene TRBV13, with 7 bases identical to TRBD2. The CDR3 is made up of 16 amino acids. From germline, CDR1 is PRHDT and CDR2 FYEKMQ (reference sequence). V gave up 0 bases and J gave up 4 bases; unmatched junction bases: 9. CDR3 bases: TGTGCCAGCAGCTTAGGGCAGGGAGGGAAATTTTACGAGCAGTACTTC. It translates to CASSLGQGGKFYEQYF.

The CDR3: CASSQEYGSSNQPQHF. The CDR3 bases are TGTGCCAGCAGCCAAGAGTACGGGAGTAGCAATCAGCCCCAGCATTTT. The chain couples TRBV4-2 to TRBJ1-5; D uncertain. The germline gives CDR1 LGHNA, CDR2 YNFKEQ. V lost 0 bases and J lost 0, with 9 bases in between. This CDR3 contains 16 residues.

DNA of the CDR3: TGCAGCGTTGAGGACACAGGGTATGGCTACACCTTC. The encoded protein is CSVEDTGYGYTF. V and J are TRBV29-1 and TRBJ1-2; possibly TRBD1 for D (6 bases). This CDR3 has 12 amino acids. Trimming left V 3 bases short and J 5 bases short, with 10 bases between. Germline values: CDR1 SQVTM, CDR2 ANQGSEA. The whole variable domain, remainder taken from reference TRBV29-1 and TRBJ1-2, is SAVISQKPSRDICQRGTSLTIQCQVDSQVTMMFWYRQQPGQSLTLIATANQGSEATYESGFVIDKFPISRPNLTFSTLTVSNMSPEDSSIYLCSVEDTGYGYTFGSGTRLTVV.

The V and J genes are TRBV6-5 and TRBJ1-1, with D unresolved. The CDR3 consists of 14 residues. CDR1 is MNHEY, CDR2 SVGAGI, per germline. Between the trimmed V and J ends, which lost 8 bases and 4 bases, there was a span of 17 bases. For the CDR3, the DNA is TGTGCCAGCCAAGTTCCCCCAAGAGGCACTGAAGCTTTCTTT. As protein: CASQVPPRGTEAFF.

This chain joins TRBV6-6 and TRBJ1-1; D is undetermined. V was shortened by 6 bases and J by 6 bases, with 11 bases between the two germline ends. The CDR3 is 12 amino acids. The germline CDR1 and CDR2 sequences are MNHNY and SVGAGI (reference sequence). The CDR3 loop is CASSKLSAEAFF. The DNA for the CDR3 is TGTGCCAGCAGCAAACTTAGCGCTGAAGCTTTCTTT.

J is TRBJ1-2 and V is TRBV28, with TRBD1 matching 9 bases. This CDR3 region has 14 residues. CDR1 is MDHEN and CDR2 is SYDVKM in the germline V gene. The junction had 5 bases not matched to a gene; V was cut back by 2 bases and J by 7 bases. CDR3 sequence reads: CASSLTGQGLGYTF. CDR3 coding DNA: TGTGCCAGCAGTTTAACGGGACAGGGACTTGGCTACACCTTC.

The chain carries TRBV7-2 and TRBJ1-4, with D possibly matching TRBD1 (5 bases). V was pared by 1 base and J by 6 bases, with 12 bases between. The germline V gene has CDR1 SGHTA and CDR2 FQGNSA. The length of the CDR3 is 15 residues. Here the CDR3 reads CASSLVRDRYEKLFF. CDR3 in DNA: TGTGCCAGCAGCTTAGTGCGGGACCGCTATGAAAAACTGTTTTTT.

In DNA form, the CDR3 reads TGTGCCAGCAGCTTAGGGGCCGGACAGGGTTACGAGCAGTACTTC. It translates to CASSLGAGQGYEQYF. This chain links TRBV7-2 with TRBJ2-7; 8 nucleotides align to TRBD1. Germline values: CDR1 SGHTA, CDR2 FQGNSA. The CDR3 covers 15 residues. The J segment lost 4 bases and the V segment lost 1 base, leaving 6 bases of the junction unmatched. Full variable domain (missing parts from reference TRBV7-2 and TRBJ2-7): GAGVSQSPSNKVTEKGKDVELRCDPISGHTALYWYRQSLGQGLEFLIYFQGNSAPDKSGLPSDRFSAERTGGSVSTLTIQRTQQEDSAVYLCASSLGAGQGYEQYFGPGTRLTVT.

The chain couples TRBV30 to TRBJ2-7; 9 positions agree with TRBD1. The trim removed 7 bases at V and 5 bases at J, leaving 3 bases unmatched. CDR3 length equals 11 residues. Germline CDR1 is GTSNPN and CDR2 is SVGIG (reference sequence). This chain's CDR3 is CASGQGNEQYF. The CDR3 coding sequence is TGTGCCTCTGGACAGGGGAACGAGCAGTACTTC. Full variable domain (rest looked up from reference TRBV30 and TRBJ2-7): SQTIHQWPATLVQPVGSPLSLECTVEGTSNPNLYWYRQAAGRGLQLLFYSVGIGQISSEVPQNLSASRPQDRQFILSSKKLLLSDSGFYLCASGQGNEQYFGPGTRLTVT.

The V gene is TRBV7-6, the J gene TRBJ2-3; a weak D match, TRBD2 (6 bases). Germline-derived CDR1 and CDR2 are SGHVS and FNYEAQ. The CDR3 runs 13 residues. Trimming pared 10 bases from V and 2 bases from J, leaving 13 bases between. As DNA, the CDR3 is TGTGCCATTCCGGGACTCCTCACAGATACGCAGTATTTT. Encoded protein: CAIPGLLTDTQYF.